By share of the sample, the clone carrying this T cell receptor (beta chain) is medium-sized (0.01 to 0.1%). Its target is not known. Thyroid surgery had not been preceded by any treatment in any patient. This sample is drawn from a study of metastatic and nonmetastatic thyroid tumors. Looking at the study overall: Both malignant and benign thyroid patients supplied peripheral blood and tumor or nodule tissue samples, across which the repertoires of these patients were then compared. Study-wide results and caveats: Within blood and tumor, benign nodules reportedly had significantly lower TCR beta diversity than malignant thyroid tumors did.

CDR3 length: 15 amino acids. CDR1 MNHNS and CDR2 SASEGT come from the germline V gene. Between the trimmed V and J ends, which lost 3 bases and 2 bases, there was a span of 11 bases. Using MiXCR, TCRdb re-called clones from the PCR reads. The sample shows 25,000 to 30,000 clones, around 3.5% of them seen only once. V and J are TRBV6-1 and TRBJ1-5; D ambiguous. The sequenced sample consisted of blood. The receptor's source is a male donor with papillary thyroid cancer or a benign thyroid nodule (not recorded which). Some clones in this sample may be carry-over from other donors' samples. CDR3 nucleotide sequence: TGTGCCAGCAGTGAGAGCGATGGCGGCAATCAGCCCCAGCATTTT. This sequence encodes CASSESDGGNQPQHF.